This is a list of T cell receptor beta chains from one sample in a study of CD8+ T cells in alopecia areata. The repertoire was sequenced with immunoSEQ multiplex PCR; TCRdb's copy has only in-frame clones and lacks some. The repertoire includes 100,000 to 150,000 clones, approximately 48% of them detected once, and about 19% sits in the top ten. The sample consisted of CD8+ T cells sorted from blood, taken at week 0. The receptors were gathered from a human donor with alopecia areata. Each CDR3 is given with its conserved first and last residue. A D gene is named only where the DNA matches it firmly. The size field is filled for only some rows; it gives once, few, many or a size class.

V,J,size,D,CDR3,DNA
TRBV12-5,TRBJ2-5,few,NA,CASGLNAVGTRIETQYF,TGTGCTAGTGGTTTGAACGCCGTAGGGACGCGAATAGAGACCCAGTACTTC
TRBV4-1,TRBJ1-4,NA,NA,CASSQIGALGNEKLFF,TGCGCCAGCAGCCAAATAGGGGCGCTAGGTAATGAAAAACTGTTTTTT
TRBV30,TRBJ2-7,NA,NA,CAWSVITHYEQYF,TGTGCCTGGAGTGTAATAACCCACTACGAGCAGTACTTC
TRBV4-1,TRBJ2-1,NA,NA,CASSLTGRGYNEQFF,TGCGCCAGCAGCTTGACAGGCCGAGGGTACAATGAGCAGTTCTTC
TRBV15,TRBJ1-2,NA,TRBD1,CATSRDGQGPLTNYGYTF,TGTGCCACCAGCAGAGATGGACAGGGGCCCCTTACTAACTATGGCTACACCTTC
TRBV27,TRBJ2-7,NA,TRBD2,CASSSPTHPSGGFYEQYF,TGTGCCAGCAGTTCCCCTACCCACCCTAGCGGGGGATTCTACGAGCAGTACTTC
TRBV6-6,TRBJ2-3,NA,TRBD1,CASGTGETDTQYF,TGTGCCAGTGGGACAGGGGAAACAGATACGCAGTATTTT
TRBV5-1,TRBJ2-7,NA,NA,CASSLAPGGYEQYF,TGCGCCAGCAGCTTGGCCCCTGGAGGCTACGAGCAGTACTTC
TRBV19,TRBJ1-1,few,NA,CASTWDLEDTEAFF,TGTGCCAGTACCTGGGACCTCGAGGACACTGAAGCTTTCTTT
TRBV7-9,TRBJ2-1,NA,NA,CASRAQGGEQFF,TGTGCCAGCAGGGCCCAGGGGGGTGAGCAGTTCTTC
TRBV6-4,TRBJ2-3,many,NA,CASSEMAGTDTQYF,TGTGCCAGCAGCGAGATGGCGGGGACAGATACGCAGTATTTT
TRBV9,TRBJ2-7,NA,TRBD1,CASSGRTGYEQYF,TGTGCCAGCAGCGGGCGGACAGGTTACGAGCAGTACTTC
TRBV2,TRBJ1-5,NA,NA,CASSGVDPPRGNQPQHF,TGTGCCAGCAGTGGAGTCGACCCCCCGAGAGGCAATCAGCCCCAGCATTTT
TRBV6-5,TRBJ1-6,NA,NA,CASSYSVPGYNSPLHF,TGTGCCAGCAGTTACTCGGTCCCAGGGTATAATTCACCCCTCCACTTT
TRBV25-1,TRBJ1-4,NA,NA,CASSEATWGEKLFF,TGTGCCAGCAGTGAAGCCACTTGGGGGGAAAAACTGTTTTTT
TRBV19,TRBJ1-1,NA,NA,CASSIGTEAFF,TGTGCCAGTAGTATCGGGACTGAAGCTTTCTTT
TRBV6-5,TRBJ2-1,NA,NA,CASSYSAARGEQFF,TGTGCCAGCAGTTACTCGGCAGCGAGGGGTGAGCAGTTCTTC
TRBV27,TRBJ2-7,NA,TRBD1,CASSFQPGQGYSYEQYF,TGTGCCAGCAGTTTCCAACCGGGACAGGGGTACTCCTACGAGCAGTACTTC
TRBV25-1,TRBJ1-6,few,TRBD1,CASSEGAGWNSPLHF,TGTGCCAGCAGCGAGGGGGCAGGGTGGAATTCACCCCTCCACTTT
TRBV27,TRBJ2-7,few,NA,CASSLSDTYEQYF,TGTGCCAGCAGTTTATCGGACACCTACGAGCAGTACTTC
TRBV30,TRBJ1-6,NA,NA,CAWTLGGLRSPLHF,TGTGCCTGGACCTTGGGGGGGCTAAGATCACCCCTCCACTTT
TRBV29-1,TRBJ2-7,few,NA,CSVEDSTDYEQYF,TGCAGCGTTGAAGATTCCACGGACTACGAGCAGTACTTC
TRBV30,TRBJ2-2,few,NA,CAWSRANTGELFF,TGTGCCTGGAGTAGGGCGAACACCGGGGAGCTGTTTTTT
TRBV7-9,TRBJ2-7,NA,TRBD1,CASSPGQGAERYF,TGTGCCAGCAGCCCGGGACAGGGGGCAGAGCGGTACTTC
TRBV2,TRBJ2-2,NA,TRBD2,CASRAGTSETGELFF,TGTGCCAGCAGGGCCGGGACTAGCGAAACCGGGGAGCTGTTTTTT
TRBV25-1,TRBJ2-5,NA,NA,CASSEYDEKTQYF,TGTGCCAGCAGTGAATACGACGAAAAGACCCAGTACTTC
TRBV29-1,TRBJ2-7,NA,NA,CSVEDPERLYEQYF,TGCAGCGTTGAAGATCCTGAGAGACTCTACGAGCAGTACTTC
TRBV7-3,TRBJ2-1,NA,TRBD2,CASSLSGNLYNEQFF,TGTGCCAGCAGCCTTAGCGGGAACCTCTACAATGAGCAGTTCTTC
TRBV5-1,TRBJ1-6,NA,NA,CASSLEGSGLNSPLHF,TGCGCCAGCAGCTTGGAAGGGTCGGGTCTTAATTCACCCCTCCACTTT
TRBV27,TRBJ1-5,NA,NA,CASSYRSGNQPQHF,TGTGCCAGCAGTTACCGCTCTGGCAATCAGCCCCAGCATTTT
TRBV5-1,TRBJ2-2,NA,NA,CASSPRGLNTGELFF,TGCGCCAGCAGCCCCAGGGGCCTGAACACCGGGGAGCTGTTTTTT
TRBV29-1,TRBJ2-1,NA,TRBD1,CSVPGTGVYNEQFF,TGCAGCGTGCCCGGGACAGGGGTCTACAATGAGCAGTTCTTC
TRBV7-2,TRBJ2-5,few,NA,CASSLLGQILQETQYF,TGTGCCAGCAGCTTGTTAGGACAGATACTACAAGAGACCCAGTACTTC
TRBV6-5,TRBJ1-2,NA,NA,CASSLSGAIYGYTF,TGTGCCAGCAGTTTATCCGGGGCCATCTATGGCTACACCTTC
TRBV10-2,TRBJ2-1,NA,TRBD2,CASIGGSSYNEQFF,TGCGCCAGTATCGGGGGGAGCTCCTACAATGAGCAGTTCTTC
TRBV5-5,TRBJ1-5,many,NA,CASSLWGEGNQPQHF,TGTGCCAGCAGCTTGTGGGGGGAGGGCAATCAGCCCCAGCATTTT
TRBV29-1,TRBJ2-7,few,NA,CSVEGSLPYEQYF,TGCAGCGTTGAGGGGTCCCTTCCTTACGAGCAGTACTTC
TRBV4-1,TRBJ2-3,once,TRBD2,CASSQDTSGGTFTDTQYF,TGCGCCAGCAGCCAAGATACTAGCGGGGGGACCTTCACAGATACGCAGTATTTT
TRBV7-9,TRBJ2-7,NA,NA,CASSFQGTYEQYF,TGTGCCAGCAGCTTCCAAGGTACCTACGAGCAGTACTTC
TRBV6-5,TRBJ2-2,many,NA,CASSYRDTGELFF,TGTGCCAGCAGTTACAGGGACACCGGGGAGCTGTTTTTT
TRBV27,TRBJ2-3,few,NA,CASRTSTDTQYF,TGTGCCAGCAGGACTAGCACAGATACGCAGTATTTT
TRBV29-1,TRBJ2-1,NA,NA,CSVAPEWEQFF,TGCAGCGTCGCCCCGGAGTGGGAGCAGTTCTTC